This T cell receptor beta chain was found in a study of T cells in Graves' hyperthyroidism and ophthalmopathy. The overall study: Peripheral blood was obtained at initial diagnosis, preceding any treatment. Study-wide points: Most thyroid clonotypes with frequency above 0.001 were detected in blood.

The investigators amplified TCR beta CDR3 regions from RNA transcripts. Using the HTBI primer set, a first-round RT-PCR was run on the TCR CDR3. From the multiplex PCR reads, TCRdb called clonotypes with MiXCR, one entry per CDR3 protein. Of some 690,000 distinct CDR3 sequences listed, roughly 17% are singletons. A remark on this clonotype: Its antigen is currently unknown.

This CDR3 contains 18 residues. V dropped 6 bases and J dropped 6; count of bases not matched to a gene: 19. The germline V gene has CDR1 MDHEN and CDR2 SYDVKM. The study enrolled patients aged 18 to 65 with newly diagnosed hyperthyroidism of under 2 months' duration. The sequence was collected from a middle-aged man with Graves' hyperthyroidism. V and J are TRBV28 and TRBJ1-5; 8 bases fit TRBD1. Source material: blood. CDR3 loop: CASSRPPFRQGYRQPQHF. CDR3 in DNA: TGTGCCAGCAGCCGCCCTCCCTTCCGACAGGGGTACCGTCAGCCCCAGCATTTT.